Listed below are T cell receptor beta chains from one sample, sequenced in a study of blood T cell repertoires in COVID-19. Produced via immunoSEQ multiplex PCR; TCRdb's table is partial and in-frame only. The data contain approximately 75,000 clones, 80% to 90% of them singletons. The sequenced material came from peripheral blood. These TCRs come from a man in his 60s with acute or convalescent COVID-19. CDR3s include the opening cysteine and the closing phenylalanine or tryptophan. The D gene is left open where the match is weak. Clone size appears in some rows only: once, few, many, or a class for an expanded clone.

cdr3_aa,cdr3_nt,j_call,d_call,clone_size,v_call
CASSSSGGIYEQYF,TGTGCCAGCAGTTCGTCAGGGGGGATCTACGAGCAGTACTTC,TRBJ2-7,-,-,TRBV27
CASSVGQGAGEPQHF,TGTGCCAGCAGCGTAGGTCAGGGGGCTGGAGAGCCCCAGCATTTT,TRBJ1-5,TRBD1,-,TRBV9
CASSPLDSYGYTF,TGTGCCAGTAGCCCCTTGGACAGCTATGGCTACACCTTC,TRBJ1-2,-,-,TRBV19
CASWASGANVLTF,TGTGCCAGCTGGGCCTCTGGGGCCAACGTCCTGACTTTC,TRBJ2-6,-,-,TRBV18
CASRMTGDPNEKLFF,TGTGCCAGCAGGATGACAGGGGATCCTAATGAAAAACTGTTTTTT,TRBJ1-4,TRBD1,-,TRBV6-4
CASSSQGTDTQYF,TGCGCCAGCAGCTCACAGGGGACAGATACGCAGTATTTT,TRBJ2-3,TRBD1,-,TRBV5-1
CASSSTGTSGGPIRAQYF,TGTGCCAGCAGTTCCACCGGGACTAGCGGGGGGCCAATTCGGGCCCAGTACTTC,TRBJ2-5,TRBD2,once,TRBV27
CASSSGQGYEQYF,TGTGCCAGCAGTTCCGGACAGGGCTACGAGCAGTACTTC,TRBJ2-7,TRBD1,-,TRBV27
CASSPMTVSKTGELFF,TGTGCCAGCAGTCCAATGACAGTCTCCAAGACCGGGGAGCTGTTTTTT,TRBJ2-2,-,once,TRBV6-6
CASVNRGQEKLFF,TGTGCCAGCGTGAACAGGGGTCAAGAAAAACTGTTTTTT,TRBJ1-4,TRBD1,-,TRBV6-5
CASSNVGVDGYTF,TGTGCCAGCAGTAACGTGGGAGTAGATGGCTACACCTTC,TRBJ1-2,-,-,TRBV5-4
CASTGGNQPQHF,TGTGCCAGCACGGGGGGCAATCAGCCCCAGCATTTT,TRBJ1-5,-,-,TRBV28
CASSMTRERNQPQHF,TGTGCCAGTAGTATGACCAGGGAACGTAATCAGCCCCAGCATTTT,TRBJ1-5,-,-,TRBV19
CASSRDSASYEQYF,TGCGCCAGCAGCCGGGACAGTGCCTCCTACGAGCAGTACTTC,TRBJ2-7,TRBD1,-,TRBV5-1
CASNSLHNSPLHF,TGTGCCAGCAATAGTCTGCATAATTCACCCCTCCACTTT,TRBJ1-6,-,few,TRBV7-9
CASSPLVFGELFF,TGTGCCAGCAGCCCACTAGTGTTCGGGGAGCTGTTTTTT,TRBJ2-2,-,-,TRBV14
CASGVGVHNGYTF,TGTGCTAGTGGTGTCGGGGTGCACAATGGCTACACCTTC,TRBJ1-2,-,-,TRBV12-5
CASSRIGNSNQPQHF,TGTGCCAGCAGCCGAATCGGGAATAGCAATCAGCCCCAGCATTTT,TRBJ1-5,-,-,TRBV6-2/TRBV6-3
CASSFGGYEQYF,TGTGCCAGCAGCTTTGGGGGGTACGAGCAGTACTTC,TRBJ2-7,-,-,TRBV5-5
CAWSPGTGAQQYF,TGTGCCTGGAGTCCAGGGACAGGGGCCCAGCAGTACTTC,TRBJ2-7,TRBD1,-,TRBV30
CASSLVGRGRMEETQYF,TGTGCCAGCAGCTTAGTTGGACGCGGGAGAATGGAAGAGACCCAGTACTTC,TRBJ2-5,TRBD2,-,TRBV7-8
CASSPEGLGYEQYF,TGCGCCAGCAGCCCGGAGGGCTTGGGCTACGAGCAGTACTTC,TRBJ2-7,-,-,TRBV5-1
CASSLALAGGSTDTQYF,TGCGCCAGCAGCTTGGCCTTGGCAGGGGGTAGCACAGATACGCAGTATTTT,TRBJ2-3,TRBD1,-,TRBV5-1
CAISESGQITDTQYF,TGTGCCATCAGTGAGTCTGGGCAAATTACAGATACGCAGTATTTT,TRBJ2-3,-,-,TRBV10-3
CASSPQGTVGYTF,TGTGCCAGCAGCCCACAAGGGACAGTGGGATACACCTTC,TRBJ1-2,TRBD1,-,TRBV9
CASSLPPGRRLGRNEQFF,TGTGCCAGCAGCTTACCCCCCGGCAGGCGACTAGGGCGGAATGAGCAGTTCTTC,TRBJ2-1,-,-,TRBV7-6
CASTLERGMDIQYF,TGTGCCAGCACCCTGGAACGGGGGATGGACATTCAGTACTTC,TRBJ2-4,-,-,TRBV2
CASRPPGQVNTEAFF,TGCGCCAGCAGACCTCCGGGACAAGTGAACACTGAAGCTTTCTTT,TRBJ1-1,-,once,TRBV5-1
CASSGPSGGESYNEQFF,TGTGCCAGCAGTGGCCCTAGCGGGGGCGAAAGCTACAATGAGCAGTTCTTC,TRBJ2-1,TRBD2,-,TRBV2
CAWSGTEGSSYEQYF,TGTGCCTGGAGTGGAACGGAGGGAAGCTCCTACGAGCAGTACTTC,TRBJ2-7,-,-,TRBV30
CASSYSTGRRTDTQYF,TGTGCCAGCAGTTACTCGACAGGGCGTAGGACAGATACGCAGTATTTT,TRBJ2-3,TRBD1,-,TRBV6-6
CASSEGLTDTQYF,TGCGCCAGCAGTGAGGGTCTAACAGATACGCAGTATTTT,TRBJ2-3,-,-,TRBV10-1
CASGLEGAGELFF,TGTGCTAGTGGTTTGGAGGGGGCCGGGGAGCTGTTTTTT,TRBJ2-2,-,-,TRBV12-5
CASSRDGNGVYEQYF,TGCGCCAGCAGCCGCGACGGGAACGGAGTGTACGAGCAGTACTTC,TRBJ2-7,-,-,TRBV5-1
CSVGTGPTEKLFF,TGCAGCGTCGGGACAGGGCCCACCGAAAAACTGTTTTTT,TRBJ1-4,TRBD1,-,TRBV29-1
CASRPSTGANEKLFF,TGCGCCAGCAGGCCCTCGACGGGGGCTAATGAAAAACTGTTTTTT,TRBJ1-4,-,-,TRBV5-1
CASSPAWQGAHEQYF,TGTGCCAGCAGCCCAGCGTGGCAGGGGGCTCATGAGCAGTACTTC,TRBJ2-7,TRBD1,-,TRBV3-1/TRBV3-2
CASSGRVGGGYGYTF,TGTGCCAGCAGTGGTCGTGTAGGGGGCGGCTATGGCTACACCTTC,TRBJ1-2,TRBD1,-,TRBV2
CASSLQTGGYTF,TGCGCCAGCAGCCTACAGACAGGGGGCTACACCTTC,TRBJ1-2,TRBD1,-,TRBV5-1
CASSFTKTSGRFVNEQFF,TGTGCCAGCAGTTTTACGAAGACTAGCGGGAGGTTCGTCAATGAGCAGTTCTTC,TRBJ2-1,TRBD2,-,TRBV27
CATSSPDSPAGNIQYF,TGTGCCACCAGCAGCCCGGACAGCCCGGCGGGAAACATTCAGTACTTC,TRBJ2-4,-,-,TRBV15
CASSSTPLRATNEKLFF,TGTGCCAGCAGCTCCACTCCGCTCAGGGCTACTAATGAAAAACTGTTTTTT,TRBJ1-4,-,-,TRBV5-6
CAISPALAGQQETQYF,TGTGCCATCAGTCCCGCCCTGGCGGGACAGCAAGAGACCCAGTACTTC,TRBJ2-5,-,-,TRBV10-3
CASSLTSGPAYEQYF,TGTGCCAGCAGCTTAACTAGCGGGCCGGCCTACGAGCAGTACTTC,TRBJ2-7,TRBD2,-,TRBV7-8
CASSWVDRLNEKLFF,TGTGCCAGCAGTTGGGTAGACAGGCTTAATGAAAAACTGTTTTTT,TRBJ1-4,-,-,TRBV6-5
CASSESTEVTNTGELFF,TGTGCCAGCAGTGAATCGACAGAAGTTACGAACACCGGGGAGCTGTTTTTT,TRBJ2-2,-,-,TRBV2
CASSATGNLDGYTF,TGTGCCAGCAGCGCGACAGGGAATTTGGATGGCTACACCTTC,TRBJ1-2,TRBD1,-,TRBV7-9
CASSPRQGSNSPLHF,TGTGCCAGCAGCCCACGACAGGGGTCAAATTCACCCCTCCACTTT,TRBJ1-6,TRBD1,few,TRBV5-4
CASSLAGTSGGNADTQYF,TGTGCCAGCAGCTTGGCCGGGACTAGCGGGGGTAATGCAGATACGCAGTATTTT,TRBJ2-3,TRBD2,-,TRBV5-4
CASSPKLAGMAYEQYF,TGTGCCAGCAGCCCGAAACTAGCGGGAATGGCCTACGAGCAGTACTTC,TRBJ2-7,TRBD2,few,TRBV7-9
CASSLAGGSTEAFF,TGCGCCAGCAGCTTGGCTGGCGGCTCGACTGAAGCTTTCTTT,TRBJ1-1,-,-,TRBV5-1
CAISDGSSGAKETQYF,TGTGCCATCAGTGATGGGTCTAGCGGGGCGAAAGAGACCCAGTACTTC,TRBJ2-5,TRBD2,-,TRBV10-3
CASSYRTGNTEAFF,TGTGCCAGCAGTTACCGGACAGGGAATACTGAAGCTTTCTTT,TRBJ1-1,TRBD1,-,TRBV6-5
CASSLDGTGYGYTF,TGTGCCAGCAGCTTAGACGGGACAGGGTATGGCTACACCTTC,TRBJ1-2,TRBD1,-,TRBV7-9